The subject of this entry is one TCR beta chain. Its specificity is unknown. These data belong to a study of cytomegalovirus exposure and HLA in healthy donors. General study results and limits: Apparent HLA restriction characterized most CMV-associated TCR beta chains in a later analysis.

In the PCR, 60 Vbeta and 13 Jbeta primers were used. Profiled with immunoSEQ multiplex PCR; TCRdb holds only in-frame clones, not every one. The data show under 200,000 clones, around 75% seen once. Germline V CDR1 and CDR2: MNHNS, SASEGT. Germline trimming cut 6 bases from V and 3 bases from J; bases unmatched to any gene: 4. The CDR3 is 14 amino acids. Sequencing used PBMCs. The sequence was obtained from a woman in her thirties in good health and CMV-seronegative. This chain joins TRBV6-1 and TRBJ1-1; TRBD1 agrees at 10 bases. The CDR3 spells CASRLDRGDTEAFF. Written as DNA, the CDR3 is TGTGCCAGCAGGCTGGACAGGGGGGACACTGAAGCTTTCTTT.